The next 20 T cell receptor beta chains were all read from a single sample in a study of blood T cell repertoires in COVID-19. TCRdb's copy holds only in-frame clones and misses some; the assay was immunoSEQ multiplex PCR. The sample consists of around 190,000 clones, 80% to 90% of them appearing once. Sequencing input: peripheral blood. These TCRs come from a woman aged 40 to 49 with COVID-19, enrolled during active disease.

This chain connects TRBV28 to TRBJ1-3; D unclear. Trimming removed 2 bases at V and 2 bases at J, with 10 bases between. The CDR3 is 15 amino acids. Per the germline V gene, CDR1 is MDHEN and CDR2 is SYDVKM. The CDR3 bases are TGTGCCAGCAGTTTAATCCGGGGAGCTGGAAACACCATATATTTT. Translated: CASSLIRGAGNTIYF.

The chain carries TRBV4-2 and TRBJ2-3, with D possibly TRBD1 on 5 matching bases. V was trimmed by 0 bases and J by 3 bases, leaving 10 bases between them. Germline CDR1 is LGHNA and CDR2 is YNFKEQ. The CDR3 has 15 residues. The CDR3 here is CASSQELTVTDTQYF. In nucleotides, the CDR3 is TGTGCCAGCAGCCAAGAACTGACAGTTACAGATACGCAGTATTTT.

The chain has TRBV19 and TRBJ2-5; TRBD2 aligns across 12 bases. Germline CDR1 reads LNHDA; CDR2 reads SQIVND (reference sequence). CDR3 size: 15 residues. The trim removed 5 bases at V and 5 bases at J, leaving 6 bases unmatched. The CDR3 DNA sequence: TGTGCCAGTAGTGGGACTAGCGGGCGGAGGGAGACCCAGTACTTC. It specifies CASSGTSGRRETQYF.

CDR3 nucleotide sequence: TGTGCCTGGAGTCGGGACAGGGGCCAATATGGCTACACCTTC. This gives the protein CAWSRDRGQYGYTF. The gene calls are TRBV30 and TRBJ1-2; 10 nucleotides match TRBD1. Germline values: CDR1 GTSNPN, CDR2 SVGIG (reference sequence). The CDR3 totals 14 residues. The ends lost 2 bases at V and 5 bases at J; junction bases unmatched: 5.

This clone was counted once. The rearrangement joins TRBV7-9 to TRBJ1-4; the D is unclear. The V end was cut by 5 bases, the J end by 4 bases, with 14 bases between. The CDR3 consists of 15 residues. Per germline, CDR1 SEHNR and CDR2 FQNEAQ (reference sequence). The CDR3, as DNA: TGTGCCAGCAGCCTCTCCACGGGAATTAATGAAAAACTGTTTTTT. Amino acids: CASSLSTGINEKLFF.

This clone occurred once. The chain is built from TRBV30 and TRBJ1-4, with D unclear. Germline CDR1 GTSNPN, CDR2 SVGIG (reference sequence). Trimming removed 2 bases at V and 7 bases at J, with 14 bases between. The CDR3 has 14 amino acids. The CDR3 DNA reads as TGTGCCTGGAGTTCCCGGCCCGGGAGTGAAAAACTGTTTTTT. Amino acid sequence: CAWSSRPGSEKLFF.

This chain joins TRBV3-1 (or the pseudogene TRBV3-2) and TRBJ2-5, with 10 bases fitting TRBD2. This CDR3 spans 16 amino acids. Trimming cost V 2 bases and J 4 bases; bases outside gene matches: 7. Germline V gene sequence: CDR1 LGHDT, CDR2 YNNKEL (reference sequence). Here the CDR3 reads CASSQRLAGGGETQYF. As DNA, the CDR3 is TGTGCCAGCAGCCAAAGGTTAGCGGGGGGCGGAGAGACCCAGTACTTC.

This clone was seen only once. The rearrangement uses TRBV27 and TRBJ1-1; D call uncertain. The germline V and J ends were trimmed by 1 base and 1 base, with 4 bases remaining between them. Looked up from germline, CDR1 is MNHEY and CDR2 is SMNVEV (reference sequence). CDR3 size: 13 residues. CDR3 amino acids: CASSLFRNTEAFF. DNA of the CDR3: TGTGCCAGCAGTTTATTCCGGAACACTGAAGCTTTCTTT.

The V gene is TRBV5-6, the J gene TRBJ1-2; D is ambiguous. The germline V and J ends were trimmed by 3 bases and 12 bases, with 21 bases remaining between them. The V gene's germline CDR1 is SGHDT and CDR2 YYEEEE. CDR3 length equals 14 residues. The CDR3 loop is CASSSHRGANSDTF. CDR3 DNA: TGTGCCAGCAGCTCTCATCGGGGTGCGAATTCGGACACCTTC.

This sequence joins TRBV3-1 (or the pseudogene TRBV3-2) and TRBJ2-2, with 15 bases that match TRBD2. V trimming: 4 bases; J trimming: 7 bases; junction bases outside the gene matches: 4. Germline V gene sequence: CDR1 LGHDT, CDR2 YNNKEL (reference sequence). The CDR3 is made up of 16 amino acids. For the CDR3, the DNA is TGTGCCAGCAGCCCCCGGACTAGCGGGGGGGACGGGGAGCTGTTTTTT. It encodes CASSPRTSGGDGELFF.

The chain employs TRBV9 and TRBJ2-7, with 10 bases that match TRBD2. Germline CDR1 is SGDLS and CDR2 is YYNGEE. The CDR3 is made up of 13 amino acids. The junction had 7 bases not matched to a gene; V was cut back by 7 bases and J by 6 bases. The CDR3 is CASAAGGPAEQYF. The CDR3 region has the DNA TGTGCCAGCGCAGCGGGAGGGCCAGCCGAGCAGTACTTC.

The chain recombines TRBV15 with TRBJ2-1; 9 bases are a match to TRBD1. J lost 8 bases, V lost 5 bases, and 10 bases had no gene match. The CDR3 length is 15 residues. CDR1 LNHNV and CDR2 YYDKDF come from the germline V gene (reference sequence). The CDR3 nucleotides are TGTGCCACCAGCGCCGGACAGGGGCGTGGGGATGAGCAGTTCTTC. This translates into CATSAGQGRGDEQFF.

CDR3: CATSRVSGSNQPQHF. CDR3 DNA: TGTGCCACCAGCAGAGTTTCGGGTAGCAATCAGCCCCAGCATTTT. The chain combines TRBV15 with TRBJ1-5; D is unclear. The CDR3 sequence is 15 residues long. The V end was cut by 1 base, the J end by 0 bases, with 7 bases between. Looked up from germline, CDR1 is LNHNV and CDR2 is YYDKDF (reference sequence).

The chain employs TRBV19 and TRBJ1-4, with a weak D call TRBD1 (5 bases). CDR1 and CDR2 from the germline V gene are LNHDA and SQIVND (reference sequence). This CDR3 comprises 15 residues. With 3 bases removed from V and 2 bases from J, the gap between germline ends came to 10 bases. This CDR3 reads CASSIQGTTNEKLFF. CDR3 bases: TGTGCCAGTAGTATTCAGGGAACGACTAATGAAAAACTGTTTTTT.

The rearrangement uses TRBV5-4 and TRBJ1-1; no clear D. Germline V gene lookup returns CDR1 SGHNT and CDR2 YYREEE (reference sequence). The CDR3 length is 15 residues. Trimming removed 4 bases from V and 4 bases from J, with 17 bases in between. The DNA for the CDR3 is TGTGCCAGCAGCCATGCAGGTGTGGTGACCACTGAAGCTTTCTTT. Amino acids: CASSHAGVVTTEAFF.

This clone came up once. Other DNA variants within this sample encode the same CDR3. This rearrangement joins TRBV28 to TRBJ1-2; 8 positions match TRBD1. The CDR3 runs to 17 residues. V was clipped by 3 bases and J by 1 base; unmatched bases: 10. Germline CDR1 and CDR2: MDHEN and SYDVKM. CDR3 coding DNA: TGTGCCAGCAGTTTGGGAGGGACAGGCGTGTTTAACTATGGCTACACCTTC. As protein: CASSLGGTGVFNYGYTF.

The chain links TRBV6-5 to TRBJ2-7, with 8 positions matching TRBD1. This CDR3 contains 14 residues. CDR1 and CDR2 from the germline V gene are MNHEY and SVGAGI. V lost 5 bases to trimming and J lost 5 bases; unmatched junction nucleotides: 8. This chain's CDR3 is CASSNRDRTDEQYF. Written as DNA, the CDR3 is TGTGCCAGCAGTAACCGGGACAGGACCGACGAGCAGTACTTC.

The CDR3 region is CASSYSKIGGIQYF. The DNA of the CDR3 is TGTGCCAGCAGTTACTCTAAGATAGGAGGCATTCAGTACTTC. The rearrangement uses TRBV6-5 and TRBJ2-4, with a weak D call TRBD2 (5 bases). The length of the CDR3 is 14 residues. Germline V gene data show CDR1 as MNHEY and CDR2 as SVGAGI. V was cut by 0 bases and J by 9 bases, with 12 bases left in between.

This clone showed up just once. This rearrangement joins TRBV28 to TRBJ2-5; tentative D call: TRBD2 (6 bases). This CDR3 contains 14 residues. Germline assignment: CDR1 MDHEN and CDR2 SYDVKM. The V end was cut by 6 bases, the J end by 4 bases, with 15 bases between. CDR3 nucleotides: TGTGCCAGCAGGAAGGACTATTTGAGAGAGACCCAGTACTTC. This translates into CASRKDYLRETQYF.

Only a few counts were recorded for this clone. The chain combines TRBV27 with TRBJ2-7, with 9 positions matching TRBD1. This CDR3 is 15 amino acids long. Trimming took 5 bases from V and 4 from J; bases not matched to a gene: 9. Germline V gene data show CDR1 as MNHEY and CDR2 as SMNVEV (reference sequence). CDR3 residues: CASSLHRGRQYEQYF. The CDR3 region has the DNA TGTGCCAGCAGTCTCCACAGGGGGCGGCAGTACGAGCAGTACTTC.